This T cell receptor (beta chain) was captured by sequencing in a study of regulatory T cells in long-lasting Graves disease. General study results and limits: Persistent patients shared more public clonotypes (approximately 2,800) than new patients (approximately 970). Newly diagnosed disease favored TRBV20-1 and TRBJ2-1 over persistent disease. TCR diversity was lower in persistent Graves' patients than in newly diagnosed ones.

CDR3 regions were amplified by Arm-PCR using iRepertoire HTBI primers to build TCR beta libraries. TCRdb re-derived calls from the multiplex PCR reads in MiXCR, one entry per CDR3 protein. The sample contains about 540,000 distinct CDR3 sequences, about 13% of which appear only once. This CDR3 contains 13 residues. Per germline, CDR1 PRHDT and CDR2 FYEKMQ (reference sequence). V gave up 8 bases and J gave up 3 bases, with 12 bases separating them. This clonotype was seen many times. Its target is not known. Time point meaning: newly diagnosed GD, antithyroid drugs for less than 3 months. Following extraction of RNA from PBMCs, that RNA was used to make the TCR library. The source of the patients was an endocrinology department in Xi'an, China. This sample was shared with a second study, whose subject was T cells in Graves' hyperthyroidism and ophthalmopathy.

This receptor was taken from a man aged 30 to 39 with Graves disease. Sequencing was performed on peripheral blood mononuclear cells (PBMCs), taken at new diagnosis, from a patient treated with antithyroid drugs. This chain uses TRBV13 with TRBJ2-3; D is uncertain. The CDR3 region has the DNA TGTGCCAGCGGTACGAAGGGTACAGATACGCAGTATTTT. As protein: CASGTKGTDTQYF.